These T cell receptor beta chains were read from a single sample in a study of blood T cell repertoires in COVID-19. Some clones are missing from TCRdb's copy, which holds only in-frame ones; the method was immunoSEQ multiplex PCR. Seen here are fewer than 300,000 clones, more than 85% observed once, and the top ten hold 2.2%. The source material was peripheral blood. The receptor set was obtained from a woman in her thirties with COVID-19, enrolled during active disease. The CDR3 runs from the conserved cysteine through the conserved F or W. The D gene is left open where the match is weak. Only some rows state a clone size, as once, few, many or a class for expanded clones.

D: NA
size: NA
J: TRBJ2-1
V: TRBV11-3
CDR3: CASSLGRISYNEQFF
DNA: TGTGCCAGCAGCTTAGGGCGGATCTCCTACAATGAGCAGTTCTTC

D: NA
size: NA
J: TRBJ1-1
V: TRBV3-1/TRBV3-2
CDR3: CASSQDSAGFAWAFF
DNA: TGTGCCAGCAGCCAAGATAGTGCCGGTTTCGCGTGGGCTTTCTTT

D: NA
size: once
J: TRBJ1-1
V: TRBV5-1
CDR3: CASSLAVVIEAFF
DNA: TGCGCCAGCAGCTTGGCCGTAGTAATTGAAGCTTTCTTT

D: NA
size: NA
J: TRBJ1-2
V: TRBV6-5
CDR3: CASSYSVTGFLYGYTF
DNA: TGTGCCAGCAGTTACTCCGTGACAGGATTCCTCTATGGCTACACCTTC

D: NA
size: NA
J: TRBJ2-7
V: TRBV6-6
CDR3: CASSLPDIRRVYEQYF
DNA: TGTGCCAGCAGCCTTCCGGACATCCGAAGGGTATACGAGCAGTACTTC

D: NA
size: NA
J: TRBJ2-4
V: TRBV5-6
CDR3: CASSLIQTKNIQYF
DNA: TGTGCCAGCAGCTTGATCCAGACCAAAAACATTCAGTACTTC

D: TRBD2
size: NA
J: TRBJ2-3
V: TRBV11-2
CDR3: CASSSYKTSGRLDTQYF
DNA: TGTGCCAGCAGCTCATACAAGACTAGCGGGAGATTGGATACGCAGTATTTT

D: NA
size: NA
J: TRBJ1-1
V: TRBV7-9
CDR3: CASSTTGRTEAFF
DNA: TGTGCCAGCAGCACGACAGGTAGGACTGAAGCTTTCTTT

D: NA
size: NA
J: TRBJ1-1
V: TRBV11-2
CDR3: CASSLDRGGSTEAFF
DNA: TGTGCCAGCAGCTTAGATAGGGGCGGGAGTACTGAAGCTTTCTTT

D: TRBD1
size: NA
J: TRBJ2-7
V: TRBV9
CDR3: CASSVDGTGYGEQYF
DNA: TGTGCCAGCAGCGTAGATGGGACAGGGTACGGCGAGCAGTACTTC

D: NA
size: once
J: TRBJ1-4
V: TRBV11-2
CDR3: CASSLGAGGEKLFF
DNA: TGTGCCAGCAGCTTGGGAGCGGGGGGTGAAAAACTGTTTTTT

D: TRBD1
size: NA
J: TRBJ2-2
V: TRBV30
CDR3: CAWVRTGKNTGELFF
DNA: TGTGCCTGGGTTCGGACAGGGAAGAACACCGGGGAGCTGTTTTTT

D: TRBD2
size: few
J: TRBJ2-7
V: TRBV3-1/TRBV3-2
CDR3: CASSPGLAGREQYF
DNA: TGTGCCAGCAGCCCAGGACTAGCGGGACGCGAGCAGTACTTC

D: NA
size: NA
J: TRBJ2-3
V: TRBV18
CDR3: CASSPLTGLTDTQYF
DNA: TGTGCCAGCTCACCCTTGACAGGCCTCACAGATACGCAGTATTTT

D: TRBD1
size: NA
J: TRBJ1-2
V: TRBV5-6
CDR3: CASSPGQINYGYTF
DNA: TGTGCCAGCAGCCCGGGACAGATAAACTATGGCTACACCTTC

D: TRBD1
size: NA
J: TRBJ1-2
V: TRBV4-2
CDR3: CASSPDRSYYGYTF
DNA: TGTGCCAGCAGCCCGGACAGGTCTTACTATGGCTACACCTTC

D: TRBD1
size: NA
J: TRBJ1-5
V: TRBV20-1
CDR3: CSASWTGANQPQHF
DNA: TGCAGTGCTAGTTGGACAGGGGCTAATCAGCCCCAGCATTTT

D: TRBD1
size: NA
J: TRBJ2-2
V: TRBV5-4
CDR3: CASSVQQGAGELFF
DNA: TGTGCCAGCAGCGTCCAACAGGGGGCCGGGGAGCTGTTTTTT

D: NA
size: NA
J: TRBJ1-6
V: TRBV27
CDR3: CASSLSGVNNSPLHF
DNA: TGTGCCAGCAGTTTATCAGGGGTGAATAATTCACCCCTCCACTTT

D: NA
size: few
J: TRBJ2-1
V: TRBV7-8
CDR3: CASSPPSRGSNEQFF
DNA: TGTGCCAGCAGCCCGCCGTCAAGGGGATCCAATGAGCAGTTCTTC

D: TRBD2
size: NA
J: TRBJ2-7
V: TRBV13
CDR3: CASSGREQAISYEQYF
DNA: TGTGCCAGCAGCGGGAGGGAACAGGCGATCTCCTACGAGCAGTACTTC

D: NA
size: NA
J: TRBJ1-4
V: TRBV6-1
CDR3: CASSENYRVAEKLFF
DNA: TGTGCCAGCAGTGAAAACTACAGGGTAGCTGAAAAACTGTTTTTT

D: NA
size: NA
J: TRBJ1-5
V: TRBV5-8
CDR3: CASSLTRDVQPQHF
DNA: TGTGCCAGCAGCTTGACGAGGGATGTTCAGCCCCAGCATTTT

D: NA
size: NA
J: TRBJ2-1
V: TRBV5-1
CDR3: CASSFGVYNEQFF
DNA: TGCGCCAGCAGCTTCGGGGTATACAATGAGCAGTTCTTC

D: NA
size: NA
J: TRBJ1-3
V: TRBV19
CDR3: CASSIPGSGNTIYF
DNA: TGTGCCAGTAGTATACCGGGCTCTGGAAACACCATATATTTT

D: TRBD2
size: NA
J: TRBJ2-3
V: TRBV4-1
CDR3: CASSLRTSGGSDTQYF
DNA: TGCGCCAGCAGCCTAAGGACTAGCGGTGGGTCGGATACGCAGTATTTT

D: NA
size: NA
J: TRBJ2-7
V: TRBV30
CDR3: CAWYSKLTYEQYF
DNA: TGTGCCTGGTACAGCAAACTTACCTACGAGCAGTACTTC

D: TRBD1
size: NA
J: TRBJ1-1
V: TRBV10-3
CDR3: CATMDRMNTEAFF
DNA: TGTGCCACGATGGACAGGATGAACACTGAAGCTTTCTTT

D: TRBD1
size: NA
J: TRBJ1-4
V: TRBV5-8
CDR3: CASSPYRGRLGKLFF
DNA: TGTGCCAGCAGCCCCTACAGGGGGCGCTTAGGAAAACTGTTTTTT

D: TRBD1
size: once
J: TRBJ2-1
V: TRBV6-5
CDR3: CASRTRTGVNEQFF
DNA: TGTGCCAGCAGAACGCGGACAGGCGTAAATGAGCAGTTCTTC

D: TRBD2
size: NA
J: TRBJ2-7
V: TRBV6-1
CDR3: CASSEWGEGAYEQYF
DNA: TGTGCCAGCAGTGAATGGGGGGAGGGAGCTTACGAGCAGTACTTC

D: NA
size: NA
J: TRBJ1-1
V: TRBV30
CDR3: CAWSPIGVKAFF
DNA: TGTGCCTGGAGTCCCATCGGGGTAAAAGCTTTCTTT

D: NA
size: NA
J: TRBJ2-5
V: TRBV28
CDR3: CASSSAANPHQETQYF
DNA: TGTGCCAGCAGTTCGGCGGCAAACCCACACCAAGAGACCCAGTACTTC

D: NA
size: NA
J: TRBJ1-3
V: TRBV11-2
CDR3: CASSISEASGNTIYF
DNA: TGTGCCAGCAGCATTAGCGAAGCCTCTGGAAACACCATATATTTT

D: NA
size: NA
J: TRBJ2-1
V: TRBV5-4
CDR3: CASSPLLGQGEQFF
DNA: TGTGCCAGCAGCCCTCTGTTGGGCCAGGGGGAGCAGTTCTTC

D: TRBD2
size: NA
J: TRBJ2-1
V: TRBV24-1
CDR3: CATGWLAGVGSYNEQFF
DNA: TGTGCCACCGGATGGCTAGCGGGAGTGGGGTCCTACAATGAGCAGTTCTTC

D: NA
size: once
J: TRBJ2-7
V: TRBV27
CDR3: CASSLGTTSPYEQYF
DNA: TGTGCCAGCAGTTTAGGGACAACATCTCCTTACGAGCAGTACTTC

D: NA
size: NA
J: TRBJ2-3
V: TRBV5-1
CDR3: CASSPRLEGTDTQYF
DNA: TGCGCCAGCAGCCCAAGACTAGAGGGCACAGATACGCAGTATTTT

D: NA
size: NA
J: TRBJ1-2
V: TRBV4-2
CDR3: CASSQDRGVGYGYTF
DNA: TGTGCCAGCAGCCAAGATAGGGGCGTGGGCTATGGCTACACCTTC

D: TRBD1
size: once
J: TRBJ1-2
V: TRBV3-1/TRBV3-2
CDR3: CASSQAYDRGHYGYTF
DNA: TGTGCCAGCAGCCAAGCATATGACAGGGGCCACTATGGCTACACCTTC